This entry is about one T cell receptor (beta chain). The CDR3 loop spans 13 amino acids. V was trimmed by 0 bases and J by 4 bases, leaving 7 bases between them. CDR1 is SGHTS and CDR2 is YDEGEE in the germline V gene. Per the original methods: Reference gene primers were amplified, and this amplification served to estimate nucleated cell counts. The table came from immunoSEQ multiplex PCR; TCRdb's copy has only in-frame clones and leaves some out. That table furnishes V, J and clone size, whereas the DNA furnished D and trimming. The sample contains approximately 130,000 clones, approximately 83% of which appear only once. These data are taken from a study of blood T cell repertoires in COVID-19. Across the study: The analysed material was cDNA or gDNA that came from T cells, B-cell-depleted T cells, or PBMCs.

The receptor was isolated from a woman in her forties or fifties who had recovered from COVID-19. Sequencing was performed on peripheral blood. V and J are TRBV5-8 and TRBJ1-2, with D unresolved. The CDR3 bases are TGTGCCAGCAGCTTGGGGGCAGTCTATGGCTACACCTTC. Translating gives CASSLGAVYGYTF.